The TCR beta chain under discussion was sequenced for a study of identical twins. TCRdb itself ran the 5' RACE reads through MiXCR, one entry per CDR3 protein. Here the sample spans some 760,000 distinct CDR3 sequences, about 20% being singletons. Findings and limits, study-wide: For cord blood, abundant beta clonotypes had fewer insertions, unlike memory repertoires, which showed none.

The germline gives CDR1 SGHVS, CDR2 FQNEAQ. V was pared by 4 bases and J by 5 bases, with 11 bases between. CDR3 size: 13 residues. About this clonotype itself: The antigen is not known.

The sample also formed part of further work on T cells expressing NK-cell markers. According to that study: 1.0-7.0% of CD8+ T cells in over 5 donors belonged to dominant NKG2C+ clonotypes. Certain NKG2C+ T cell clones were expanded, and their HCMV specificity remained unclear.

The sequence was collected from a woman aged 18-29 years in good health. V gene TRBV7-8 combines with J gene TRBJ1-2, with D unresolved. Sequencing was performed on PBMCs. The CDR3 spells CASSSPRVYGYTF. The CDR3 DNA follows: TGTGCCAGCAGCTCCCCACGGGTATATGGCTACACCTTC.